This TCR beta chain appears in the sequencing data of a study of cytomegalovirus exposure and HLA in healthy donors. CDR3 size: 15 residues. Germline CDR1 reads LGHNA; CDR2 reads YNFKEQ. V was cut by 0 bases and J by 6 bases, with 14 bases left in between. The primer mix had 60 Vbeta and 13 Jbeta primers. TCRdb's table, derived via immunoSEQ multiplex PCR, lists solely in-frame clones and lacks some. This table holds roughly 150,000 clones, roughly 80% found once. The material sequenced was PBMCs. The sequence derives from a male donor in good health and CMV-seronegative. The V call is TRBV4-2, the J call TRBJ1-2; no clear D. The CDR3 here is CASSQDSGSPDGYTF. The CDR3 nucleotides are TGTGCCAGCAGCCAAGATTCAGGAAGTCCTGATGGCTACACCTTC.